A selection of T cell receptor beta chains follows, all from one sample in a study of blood T cell repertoires in COVID-19. Clones were sequenced by immunoSEQ multiplex PCR, and TCRdb holds only the in-frame ones, with some missing. The data contain roughly 100,000 clones, about 85% of them singletons. The sample consisted of peripheral blood. The receptors were gathered from a man aged 45-65 years with acute or convalescent COVID-19. Both conserved end residues are part of each CDR3. The D gene is left open where the match is weak. A clone size is listed for some rows: how often the clone was seen (once, few, many), or a class if it is expanded.

J | D | V | size | length | CDR3 | DNA
TRBJ1-2 | TRBD1 | TRBV14 | - | 16 | CASSQLPGTGDYGYTF | TGTGCCAGCAGCCAATTACCTGGGACAGGGGACTATGGCTACACCTTC
TRBJ2-5 | - | TRBV7-8 | - | 14 | CASSLLLAQETQYF | TGTGCCAGCAGCTTGTTGTTAGCGCAAGAGACCCAGTACTTC
TRBJ1-4 | - | TRBV25-1 | - | 16 | CASSERGGSTNEKLFF | TGTGCCAGCAGTGAAAGGGGAGGATCAACTAATGAAAAACTGTTTTTT
TRBJ2-3 | - | TRBV7-9 | - | 15 | CASSRSAGLADTQYF | TGTGCCAGCAGTAGGAGTGCGGGTTTGGCAGATACGCAGTATTTT
TRBJ2-6 | - | TRBV28 | - | 16 | CASSFNYPSGANVLTF | TGTGCCAGCAGTTTCAACTATCCTTCTGGGGCCAACGTCCTGACTTTC
TRBJ1-2 | - | TRBV6-5 | - | 13 | CASSYSKAGGYTF | TGTGCCAGCAGTTACTCGAAGGCGGGTGGCTACACCTTC
TRBJ1-4 | TRBD1 | TRBV18 | - | 15 | CASSEGTATNEKLFF | TGTGCCAGCTCAGAAGGGACAGCAACTAATGAAAAACTGTTTTTT
TRBJ2-3 | - | TRBV30 | - | 12 | CAWDEGTDTQYF | TGTGCCTGGGACGAGGGCACAGATACGCAGTATTTT
TRBJ2-1 | - | TRBV5-6 | - | 15 | CASSLGVPSYNEQFF | TGTGCCAGCAGCTTAGGGGTTCCCTCCTACAATGAGCAGTTCTTC
TRBJ2-5 | - | TRBV4-1 | - | 14 | CASSRGTGQETQYF | TGCGCCAGCAGTAGAGGGACTGGCCAAGAGACCCAGTACTTC
TRBJ1-5 | TRBD1 | TRBV27 | - | 15 | CASRIGQGPNQPQHF | TGTGCCAGCAGAATAGGACAGGGGCCGAATCAGCCCCAGCATTTT
TRBJ1-2 | - | TRBV7-9 | few | 16 | CASSLRSGGGGSGYTF | TGTGCCAGCAGCTTAAGGTCTGGGGGCGGGGGCAGTGGCTACACCTTC
TRBJ1-3 | - | TRBV6-5 | - | 16 | CASSYTKTGLTNTIYF | TGTGCCAGCAGTTACACCAAAACAGGGTTGACAAACACCATATATTTT
TRBJ2-1 | - | TRBV28 | - | 13 | CASSSHYGLAQFF | TGTGCCAGCAGTTCCCATTATGGCCTGGCGCAGTTCTTC
TRBJ2-1 | - | TRBV7-6 | - | 15 | CASSPGGRGLNEQFF | TGTGCCAGCAGCCCCGGAGGCAGGGGTCTCAATGAGCAGTTCTTC
TRBJ1-1 | - | TRBV21-1 | - | 13 | CASGRTGLTEAFF | TGTGCCAGCGGCCGGACAGGGTTGACTGAAGCTTTCTTT
TRBJ2-1 | TRBD2 | TRBV6-6 | - | 15 | CASSYSGGGYNEQFF | TGTGCCAGCAGTTACAGCGGGGGGGGATACAATGAGCAGTTCTTC
TRBJ2-7 | TRBD1 | TRBV7-6 | - | 14 | CASSLTGGTYEQYF | TGTGCCAGCAGCTTAACAGGGGGAACCTACGAGCAGTACTTC
TRBJ2-7 | TRBD1 | TRBV3-1/TRBV3-2 | - | 13 | CASSQGTGIEQYF | TGTGCCAGCAGCCAAGGGACAGGGATCGAGCAGTACTTC
TRBJ1-5 | - | TRBV19 | once | 13 | CASTGRGNQPQHF | TGTGCCAGTACCGGGCGAGGGAATCAGCCCCAGCATTTT
TRBJ2-7 | TRBD2 | TRBV7-3 | - | 14 | CASSPSGGNFEQYF | TGTGCCAGCAGCCCCTCGGGGGGGAATTTCGAGCAGTACTTC
TRBJ1-5 | - | TRBV6-5 | few | 15 | CASSYRGSSNQPQHF | TGTGCCAGCAGTTATCGGGGGTCCAGCAATCAGCCCCAGCATTTT
TRBJ2-5 | TRBD2 | TRBV7-2 | - | 15 | CASSLGLAGAETQYF | TGTGCCAGCAGCTTGGGACTAGCGGGAGCAGAGACCCAGTACTTC
TRBJ1-1 | TRBD1 | TRBV14 | - | 15 | CASSPRQGLNTEAFF | TGTGCCAGCAGCCCTCGACAGGGTTTGAACACTGAAGCTTTCTTT
TRBJ1-1 | - | TRBV30 | - | 13 | CAHTRVENTEAFF | TGTGCCCACACCAGGGTGGAGAACACTGAAGCTTTCTTT
TRBJ1-5 | - | TRBV18 | - | 15 | CASSPPGQGNQPQHF | TGTGCCAGCTCACCACCGGGGCAGGGCAATCAGCCCCAGCATTTT
TRBJ1-2 | - | TRBV12-3/TRBV12-4 | - | 13 | CASSFAGDYGYTF | TGTGCCAGCAGTTTCGCAGGGGATTATGGCTACACCTTC
TRBJ1-4 | TRBD1 | TRBV6-5 | - | 15 | CASSYWGQGGEKLFF | TGTGCCAGCAGTTACTGGGGACAGGGTGGTGAAAAACTGTTTTTT
TRBJ2-2 | - | TRBV6-5 | - | 11 | CASSSTGELFF | TGTGCCAGCAGTTCGACCGGGGAGCTGTTTTTT
TRBJ1-1 | TRBD1 | TRBV5-5 | - | 13 | CASSSTPGGEAFF | TGTGCCAGCAGCTCCACCCCAGGGGGTGAAGCTTTCTTT
TRBJ1-1 | - | TRBV6-1 | - | 13 | CASSEVGVGEAFF | TGTGCCAGCAGTGAAGTAGGGGTTGGTGAAGCTTTCTTT
TRBJ2-6 | TRBD1 | TRBV11-2 | - | 19 | CASSLEYWTGSSGANVLTF | TGTGCCAGCAGCTTAGAATACTGGACAGGGAGCTCTGGGGCCAACGTCCTGACTTTC
TRBJ1-3 | - | TRBV7-9 | - | 14 | CASTQAGAGNTIYF | TGTGCCAGCACCCAGGCGGGGGCTGGAAACACCATATATTTT
TRBJ1-6 | TRBD1 | TRBV12-3/TRBV12-4 | - | 13 | CASSQTGHSPLHF | TGTGCCAGCAGCCAGACAGGGCACTCACCCCTCCACTTT
TRBJ2-3 | - | TRBV7-9 | - | 15 | CASSLNVRGSDTQYF | TGTGCCAGCAGCTTAAATGTACGGGGGTCGGATACGCAGTATTTT
TRBJ2-7 | TRBD2 | TRBV7-2 | - | 15 | CASSPTYGGRYEQYF | TGTGCCAGCAGCCCCACATATGGCGGGAGATACGAGCAGTACTTC
TRBJ2-7 | - | TRBV6-5 | - | 15 | CAILFPTGKDYEQYF | TGTGCCATCTTATTCCCGACGGGTAAAGATTACGAGCAGTACTTC
TRBJ2-1 | TRBD2 | TRBV25-1 | - | 16 | CASSEFAGRGNNEQFF | TGTGCCAGCAGTGAATTCGCAGGGAGGGGCAACAATGAGCAGTTCTTC
TRBJ1-2 | - | TRBV4-1 | - | 17 | CASSQRESGIRNYGYTF | TGCGCCAGCAGCCAAAGGGAGTCGGGCATAAGGAACTATGGCTACACCTTC
TRBJ2-3 | - | TRBV29-1 | - | 13 | CSVESGSGDTQYF | TGCAGCGTTGAATCCGGGTCTGGAGATACGCAGTATTTT
TRBJ2-1 | - | TRBV29-1 | - | 13 | CSVRGSTYNEQFF | TGCAGCGTCAGGGGAAGCACCTACAATGAGCAGTTCTTC
TRBJ1-4 | - | TRBV2 | - | 14 | CASSDVAGSEKLFF | TGTGCCAGCAGTGATGTGGCAGGGTCTGAAAAACTGTTTTTT
TRBJ2-3 | - | TRBV10-3 | - | 12 | CAISDPVTAAYF | TGTGCCATCAGTGATCCCGTAACGGCGGCGTATTTT
TRBJ2-7 | TRBD2 | TRBV6-5 | - | 15 | CASRQISGGVYEQYF | TGTGCCAGCAGACAGATTAGCGGGGGGGTCTACGAGCAGTACTTC
TRBJ2-1 | TRBD1 | TRBV10-3 | - | 15 | CAISDLGQGINEQFF | TGTGCCATCAGTGATTTAGGACAGGGGATCAATGAGCAGTTCTTC
TRBJ2-1 | - | TRBV19 | few | 14 | CATRDVRAYNEQFF | TGTGCCACCCGGGATGTGCGGGCGTACAATGAGCAGTTCTTC
TRBJ2-7 | TRBD2 | TRBV5-1 | - | 15 | CASSLAGTSNYEQYF | TGCGCCAGCAGCTTGGCCGGGACTAGCAACTACGAGCAGTACTTC
TRBJ2-1 | TRBD2 | TRBV5-6 | - | 15 | CASSSLAASGGQQFF | TGTGCCAGCAGCTCCTTGGCGGCTAGCGGGGGGCAGCAGTTCTTC